The rows below give T cell receptor beta chains drawn from one sample of a study of regulatory T cells in long-lasting Graves disease. TCRdb reprocessed the multiplex PCR reads via MiXCR and lists one record per CDR3 protein. This sample yields 300,000 to 400,000 distinct CDR3 sequences, of which approximately 15% are seen a single time; 30% belongs to the top ten. The same sample was also used in a study of T cells in Graves' hyperthyroidism and ophthalmopathy.

Material: peripheral blood mononuclear cells (PBMCs), obtained at new diagnosis, from a patient treated with antithyroid drugs. Receptor source: a middle-aged man with Graves disease. Each CDR3 is given with its conserved first and last residue. The D gene is left open where the match is weak. Rows give clone size only sometimes, using once, few, many, or a class for an expanded clone.

TRBV20-1	many	.	TRBJ1-5	CSARDLPDDGNQPQHF	TGCAGTGCTAGAGATCTGCCGGACGACGGGAATCAGCCCCAGCATTTT
TRBV11-3	many	.	TRBJ1-1	CASGRGATEAFF	TGTGCCAGCGGGAGGGGGGCGACTGAAGCTTTCTTT
TRBV18	many	TRBD2	TRBJ2-7	CASSPDGGRPYEQYF	TGTGCCAGCTCACCTGACGGGGGGAGGCCCTACGAGCAGTACTTC
TRBV5-1	.	.	TRBJ1-4	CASSLAKPEKLFF	TGCGCCAGCAGCTTGGCCAAGCCGGAAAAACTGTTTTTT
TRBV6-5	.	TRBD1	TRBJ1-1	CASSYSGQGNTEAFF	TGTGCCAGCAGTTACTCGGGACAGGGGAACACTGAAGCTTTCTTT
TRBV15	.	.	TRBJ2-6	CATSRGAGAGANVLTF	TGTGCCACCAGCAGAGGTGCAGGGGCTGGGGCCAACGTCCTGACTTTC
TRBV7-2	many	.	TRBJ2-5	CASSLSGVVGQTQYF	TGTGCCAGCAGCTTATCCGGCGTTGTGGGCCAGACCCAGTACTTC
TRBV5-1	.	TRBD1	TRBJ1-1	CASSLAGGETEAFF	TGCGCCAGCAGCTTGGCAGGGGGCGAGACTGAAGCTTTCTTT
TRBV6-1	many	TRBD1	TRBJ1-5	CASSEYRGGNQPQHF	TGTGCCAGCAGTGAATACAGGGGCGGCAATCAGCCCCAGCATTTT
TRBV18	.	.	TRBJ2-5	CASSPNPGKEAQYF	TGTGCCAGCTCACCCAACCCCGGGAAAGAGGCCCAGTACTTC
TRBV28	.	.	TRBJ1-5	CASSSKGGFSNQPQHF	TGTGCCAGCAGTTCTAAGGGGGGGTTTAGCAATCAGCCCCAGCATTTT
TRBV5-1	few	TRBD2	TRBJ2-7	CASSLEPSGGTYEQYF	TGCGCCAGCAGCTTGGAACCGAGCGGGGGGACCTACGAGCAGTACTTC
TRBV6-1	many	.	TRBJ2-7	CASSEDTYSYEQYF	TGTGCCAGCAGTGAGGACACCTACTCCTACGAGCAGTACTTC
TRBV4-3	many	TRBD2	TRBJ2-3	CASSRTSGAPADTQYF	TGCGCCAGCAGCCGGACTAGCGGGGCTCCCGCAGATACGCAGTATTTT
TRBV28	many	.	TRBJ1-6	CASSPILSYNSPLHF	TGTGCCAGCAGTCCTATTTTGTCCTATAATTCACCCCTCCACTTT
TRBV2	.	.	TRBJ2-1	CASSFERASSYNEQFF	TGTGCCAGCAGCTTTGAGCGGGCGAGCTCCTACAATGAGCAGTTCTTC
TRBV28	many	.	TRBJ1-3	CASRPGPHDPEENTIYF	TGTGCCAGCCGCCCTGGACCGCATGATCCGGAGGAGAACACCATATATTTT
TRBV14	many	.	TRBJ1-1	CASSQDLNTEAFF	TGTGCCAGCAGCCAAGACCTGAACACTGAAGCTTTCTTT
TRBV5-1	many	TRBD1	TRBJ1-4	CASSLGQGDEKLFF	TGCGCCAGCAGCTTAGGACAGGGAGATGAAAAACTGTTTTTT
TRBV7-9	few	.	TRBJ1-2	CASSSGGGYGYTF	TGTGCCAGCAGTTCCGGGGGAGGCTATGGCTACACCTTC
TRBV3-1	.	.	TRBJ1-3	CASSPDRPISGNTIYF	TGTGCCAGCAGTCCCGACAGACCTATCTCTGGAAACACCATATATTTT
TRBV20-1	many	TRBD1	TRBJ2-2	CSARVTGSGGELFF	TGCAGTGCTAGAGTGACAGGGAGTGGCGGGGAGCTGTTTTTT
TRBV7-2	many	.	TRBJ2-5	CASSLTWTTGTQYF	TGTGCCAGCAGCTTAACATGGACGACGGGGACCCAGTACTTC
TRBV18	many	TRBD2	TRBJ2-7	CASSPGAGRDEQYF	TGTGCCAGCTCACCAGGAGCAGGGAGGGACGAGCAGTACTTC
TRBV20-1	.	.	TRBJ1-4	CSARPLEATNEKLFF	TGCAGTGCTAGACCTTTGGAAGCAACTAATGAAAAACTGTTTTTT
TRBV6-5	many	.	TRBJ2-1	CASSYRDYNEQFF	TGTGCCAGCAGTTACCGGGACTACAATGAGCAGTTCTTC
TRBV7-3	many	.	TRBJ2-6	CASSLNAVLTF	TGTGCCAGCAGCTTAAATGCCGTCCTGACTTTC
TRBV6-2/TRBV6-3	many	TRBD2	TRBJ2-1	CASSYGGGKINEQFF	TGTGCCAGCAGTTACGGGGGGGGGAAGATCAATGAGCAGTTCTTC
TRBV20-1	many	TRBD1	TRBJ2-5	CSARTGWRETQYF	TGCAGTGCTAGGACAGGGTGGCGAGAGACCCAGTACTTC
TRBV2	.	.	TRBJ1-6	CASSIGRRTNNSPLHF	TGTGCCAGCAGTATAGGACGAAGGACAAATAATTCACCCCTCCACTTT
TRBV20-1	.	.	TRBJ2-5	CSARDGVVETQYF	TGCAGTGCTAGAGATGGGGTGGTAGAGACCCAGTACTTC
TRBV20-1	many	TRBD2	TRBJ2-3	CSKSGGTDTQYF	TGCAGTAAAAGCGGGGGCACAGATACGCAGTATTTT
TRBV7-2	many	.	TRBJ2-1	CASSSRQDNEQFF	TGTGCCAGCAGCTCCCGACAGGACAATGAGCAGTTCTTC
TRBV18	many	.	TRBJ1-5	CASSPSGRSNQPQHF	TGTGCCAGCTCACCATCAGGCAGGAGCAATCAGCCCCAGCATTTT
TRBV20-1	many	.	TRBJ2-1	CSAAPGFNEQFF	TGCAGTGCTGCCCCGGGATTCAATGAGCAGTTCTTC
TRBV5-1	many	TRBD2	TRBJ2-1	CASSDGLDGNEQFF	TGCGCCAGCAGCGATGGACTAGACGGCAATGAGCAGTTCTTC
TRBV28	.	.	TRBJ1-2	CASSLRDTRYTF	TGTGCCAGCAGTTTAAGGGACACCCGCTACACCTTC
TRBV11-2	many	.	TRBJ1-1	CASSLISDTEAFF	TGTGCCAGCAGCTTAATCTCCGACACTGAAGCTTTCTTT
TRBV20-1	.	.	TRBJ1-3	CSARVHSGNTIYF	TGCAGTGCTAGAGTTCACTCTGGAAACACCATATATTTT
TRBV20-1	many	.	TRBJ1-1	CSARDGQFIGAFF	TGCAGTGCTAGAGATGGGCAGTTCATAGGGGCTTTCTTT
TRBV19	few	.	TRBJ1-2	CASSIEVGSYGYTF	TGTGCCAGTAGTATCGAAGTAGGGAGCTATGGCTACACCTTC
TRBV11-2	many	TRBD1	TRBJ2-7	CASSRDRVAYEQYF	TGTGCCAGCAGCCGGGACAGGGTAGCCTACGAGCAGTACTTC
TRBV27	few	TRBD2	TRBJ2-1	CASSLDGGAFNEQFF	TGTGCCAGCAGTTTGGACGGGGGGGCCTTTAATGAGCAGTTCTTC
TRBV10-3	many	TRBD1	TRBJ2-1	CAISVITGGNEQFF	TGTGCCATCAGTGTGATCACAGGGGGCAATGAGCAGTTCTTC
TRBV14	.	.	TRBJ2-1	CASSPLGGRAEQFF	TGTGCCAGCAGCCCTTTGGGGGGGCGCGCTGAGCAGTTCTTC
TRBV2	few	TRBD1	TRBJ2-3	CASSEDRGADTQYF	TGTGCCAGCAGTGAAGACAGGGGCGCAGATACGCAGTATTTT
TRBV6-2/TRBV6-3	.	.	TRBJ2-7	CASSQGIGRQYF	TGTGCCAGCAGTCAGGGGATCGGGAGACAGTACTTC
TRBV28	.	TRBD1	TRBJ1-1	CASSPRGGLGAEAFF	TGTGCCAGCAGTCCCAGGGGGGGATTAGGGGCTGAAGCTTTCTTT
TRBV3-1	few	.	TRBJ1-5	CASSQSGVQPQHF	TGTGCCAGCAGCCAATCAGGAGTTCAGCCCCAGCATTTT
TRBV11-2	.	.	TRBJ2-7	CASSSETFYEQYF	TGTGCCAGCAGCTCTGAGACCTTCTACGAGCAGTACTTC
TRBV6-5	.	TRBD2	TRBJ2-1	CASSYSIAGGLEQFF	TGTGCCAGCAGTTACTCGATCGCGGGGGGGCTTGAGCAGTTCTTC
TRBV27	.	TRBD2	TRBJ2-7	CASSSARASGSYEQYF	TGTGCCAGCAGCTCCGCGAGGGCTAGCGGGTCGTACGAGCAGTACTTC
TRBV20-1	few	TRBD2	TRBJ2-1	CSAREGLAGGHNEQFF	TGCAGTGCTAGAGAAGGGCTAGCGGGGGGGCACAATGAGCAGTTCTTC
TRBV30	many	.	TRBJ2-3	CAWNLRITDTQYF	TGTGCCTGGAACCTCCGGATTACAGATACGCAGTATTTT
TRBV7-9	many	TRBD1	TRBJ2-5	CASSFAGGDGETQYF	TGTGCCAGCAGCTTTGCAGGGGGCGATGGGGAGACCCAGTACTTC
TRBV20-1	.	TRBD2	TRBJ2-1	CSARAIGGAYNEQFF	TGCAGTGCTAGAGCGATTGGGGGGGCCTACAATGAGCAGTTCTTC
TRBV2	.	TRBD2	TRBJ2-1	CASKRLAGGLLYNEQFF	TGTGCCAGCAAACGACTAGCGGGGGGGCTATTGTACAATGAGCAGTTCTTC
TRBV28	many	.	TRBJ2-7	CASSSRIGRARSALEQYF	TGTGCCAGCAGTTCAAGAATCGGGCGCGCCAGATCTGCTTTGGAGCAGTACTTC
TRBV14	few	.	TRBJ2-6	CASSQLTGLGANVLTF	TGTGCCAGCAGCCAACTCACAGGGCTTGGGGCCAACGTCCTGACTTTC